These T cell receptor beta chains were read from a single sample in a study of blood T cell repertoires in COVID-19. The data were produced by immunoSEQ multiplex PCR, yet TCRdb's version contains in-frame clones alone and is incomplete. The sample lists some 150,000 clones; 88% were seen once. The source material was peripheral blood. The receptors shown here come from a human donor in a cohort sampled during active COVID-19. Both conserved end residues are part of each CDR3. A D gene is named only where the DNA matches it firmly. For some rows the clone size is stated as once, few or many, or as a class when expanded; others skip it.

size: once
J: TRBJ1-3
V: TRBV7-3
D: NA
CDR3: CASSRDGGTGNTIYF
DNA: TGTGCCAGCAGCCGTGACGGGGGTACTGGAAACACCATATATTTT

size: NA
J: TRBJ2-3
V: TRBV13
D: NA
CDR3: CASSLGSFSTDTQYF
DNA: TGTGCCAGCAGCTTAGGTTCGTTTAGCACAGATACGCAGTATTTT

size: NA
J: TRBJ2-5
V: TRBV5-1
D: TRBD2
CDR3: CASSFRGLAEQETQYF
DNA: TGCGCCAGCAGCTTTCGAGGACTAGCGGAACAAGAGACCCAGTACTTC

size: NA
J: TRBJ1-1
V: TRBV9
D: NA
CDR3: CASSVKSENTEAFF
DNA: TGTGCCAGCAGCGTAAAATCAGAGAACACTGAAGCTTTCTTT

size: NA
J: TRBJ2-2
V: TRBV5-1
D: NA
CDR3: CASSLAANTGELFF
DNA: TGCGCCAGCAGCTTGGCAGCGAACACCGGGGAGCTGTTTTTT

size: once
J: TRBJ1-5
V: TRBV6-2/TRBV6-3
D: TRBD1
CDR3: CASSYTRDSPNQPQHF
DNA: TGTGCCAGCAGTTACACCCGGGACAGCCCCAATCAGCCCCAGCATTTT

size: NA
J: TRBJ1-1
V: TRBV7-2
D: NA
CDR3: CASSLMEATEAFF
DNA: TGTGCCAGCAGCTTAATGGAGGCCACTGAAGCTTTCTTT

size: NA
J: TRBJ2-2
V: TRBV7-7
D: NA
CDR3: CASSLARGGTGELFF
DNA: TGTGCTAGCAGCTTAGCGAGGGGGGGAACCGGGGAGCTGTTTTTT

size: NA
J: TRBJ2-7
V: TRBV15
D: TRBD1
CDR3: CATSRGRDRVYEQYF
DNA: TGTGCCACCAGCAGAGGCAGGGACAGGGTGTACGAGCAGTACTTC

size: NA
J: TRBJ2-1
V: TRBV4-3
D: TRBD2
CDR3: CASSQGGGTSGEQFF
DNA: TGCGCCAGCAGCCAAGGAGGCGGGACTAGTGGTGAGCAGTTCTTC

size: NA
J: TRBJ2-1
V: TRBV5-1
D: TRBD2
CDR3: CASSLGGTSGIVNEQFF
DNA: TGCGCCAGCAGCTTGGGGGGGACTAGCGGTATAGTCAATGAGCAGTTCTTC

size: few
J: TRBJ2-5
V: TRBV6-5
D: NA
CDR3: CASSYSGLPGETQYF
DNA: TGTGCCAGCAGTTACAGTGGCCTTCCCGGGGAGACCCAGTACTTC

size: few
J: TRBJ1-6
V: TRBV30
D: TRBD1
CDR3: CAWSEGQTSPLHF
DNA: TGTGCCTGGAGCGAGGGACAGACTTCACCCCTCCACTTT

size: NA
J: TRBJ2-6
V: TRBV7-2
D: NA
CDR3: CASSLTVSGANVLTF
DNA: TGTGCCAGCAGCTTAACGGTCTCTGGGGCCAACGTCCTGACTTTC

size: NA
J: TRBJ2-1
V: TRBV12-5
D: TRBD1
CDR3: CASGSGQGPSYNEQFF
DNA: TGTGCTAGTGGTTCGGGACAGGGCCCTTCCTACAATGAGCAGTTCTTC

size: NA
J: TRBJ1-2
V: TRBV7-8
D: NA
CDR3: CASSLQTSNYGYTF
DNA: TGTGCCAGCAGCCTCCAGACATCGAACTATGGCTACACCTTC

size: NA
J: TRBJ1-3
V: TRBV28
D: TRBD1
CDR3: CASSFQGAGERNTIYF
DNA: TGTGCCAGCAGTTTTCAGGGGGCAGGGGAAAGAAACACCATATATTTT

size: once
J: TRBJ2-7
V: TRBV11-2
D: NA
CDR3: CASSLHTSYEQYF
DNA: TGTGCCAGCAGCTTACACACCTCCTACGAGCAGTACTTC

size: once
J: TRBJ1-6
V: TRBV10-1
D: NA
CDR3: CASSEGRNSPYNSPLHF
DNA: TGCGCCAGCAGTGAAGGCAGAAACAGCCCCTATAATTCACCCCTCCACTTT

size: NA
J: TRBJ1-1
V: TRBV5-1
D: TRBD1
CDR3: CASSLAGQGAGAEAFF
DNA: TGCGCCAGCAGCTTGGCAGGACAGGGGGCGGGCGCTGAAGCTTTCTTT

size: NA
J: TRBJ2-5
V: TRBV19
D: TRBD1
CDR3: CACSGTGATETQYF
DNA: TGTGCCTGTTCCGGGACAGGGGCGACGGAGACCCAGTACTTC

size: NA
J: TRBJ2-5
V: TRBV5-5
D: NA
CDR3: CASSLGQYEETQYF
DNA: TGTGCCAGCAGCTTGGGACAGTATGAAGAGACCCAGTACTTC

size: once
J: TRBJ2-7
V: TRBV6-2/TRBV6-3
D: TRBD1
CDR3: CASSLQGESDEQYF
DNA: TGTGCCAGCAGTCTACAGGGGGAGTCTGACGAGCAGTACTTC

size: NA
J: TRBJ2-2
V: TRBV29-1
D: NA
CDR3: CSVGSGLTTPGELFF
DNA: TGCAGCGTTGGGTCGGGACTCACCACTCCCGGGGAGCTGTTTTTT

size: NA
J: TRBJ1-1
V: TRBV9
D: NA
CDR3: CASSRGLNTEAFF
DNA: TGTGCCAGCAGCAGGGGGTTAAACACTGAAGCTTTCTTT

size: NA
J: TRBJ2-1
V: TRBV5-4
D: NA
CDR3: CASSLMGSYNEQFF
DNA: TGTGCCAGCAGCTTGATGGGCAGCTACAATGAGCAGTTCTTC

size: once
J: TRBJ2-5
V: TRBV18
D: NA
CDR3: CASSRDSHQYF
DNA: TGTGCCAGCTCACGCGACAGCCACCAGTACTTC

size: NA
J: TRBJ2-7
V: TRBV3-1/TRBV3-2
D: NA
CDR3: CASSQGATYEQYF
DNA: TGTGCCAGCAGCCAGGGGGCGACCTACGAGCAGTACTTC

size: NA
J: TRBJ2-7
V: TRBV10-3
D: TRBD1
CDR3: CAISDVKLGGHEQYF
DNA: TGTGCCATCAGTGACGTAAAGCTAGGGGGCCACGAGCAGTACTTC

size: NA
J: TRBJ1-6
V: TRBV4-2
D: NA
CDR3: CASSQEAGFSNSPLHF
DNA: TGTGCCAGCAGCCAAGAGGCAGGCTTCTCAAATTCACCCCTCCACTTT

size: NA
J: TRBJ1-2
V: TRBV4-1
D: NA
CDR3: CASSDSSNYGYTF
DNA: TGCGCCAGCAGCGACAGCTCTAACTATGGCTACACCTTC

size: NA
J: TRBJ1-2
V: TRBV24-1
D: NA
CDR3: CATSDTTEPGGYTF
DNA: TGTGCCACCAGTGATACGACAGAGCCGGGCGGCTACACCTTC

size: NA
J: TRBJ1-4
V: TRBV5-4
D: NA
CDR3: CASRPYPAATNEKLFF
DNA: TGTGCCAGCAGACCCTACCCTGCGGCAACTAATGAAAAACTGTTTTTT

size: NA
J: TRBJ2-1
V: TRBV5-4
D: TRBD2
CDR3: CASSQLAESGYNEQFF
DNA: TGTGCCAGCAGCCAGCTAGCGGAGAGCGGATACAATGAGCAGTTCTTC

size: NA
J: TRBJ2-2
V: TRBV4-2
D: NA
CDR3: CASSQEAGSNTGELFF
DNA: TGTGCCAGCAGCCAAGAGGCAGGGTCGAACACCGGGGAGCTGTTTTTT

size: NA
J: TRBJ2-5
V: TRBV3-1/TRBV3-2
D: NA
CDR3: CASSQGTSGAAETQYF
DNA: TGTGCCAGCAGCCAAGGGACGTCAGGGGCCGCGGAGACCCAGTACTTC

size: NA
J: TRBJ2-3
V: TRBV9
D: NA
CDR3: CASSVGASRDTQYF
DNA: TGTGCCAGCAGCGTAGGTGCTTCTCGGGATACGCAGTATTTT

size: NA
J: TRBJ2-1
V: TRBV10-3
D: NA
CDR3: CAISEARDEQFF
DNA: TGTGCCATCAGTGAGGCCCGGGATGAGCAGTTCTTC

size: NA
J: TRBJ1-1
V: TRBV5-6
D: NA
CDR3: CASSGTGSEAFF
DNA: TGTGCCAGCAGCGGAACAGGTTCTGAAGCTTTCTTT

size: NA
J: TRBJ1-1
V: TRBV7-8
D: TRBD1
CDR3: CASSFNRGGNTEAFF
DNA: TGTGCCAGCAGCTTTAACAGGGGTGGGAACACTGAAGCTTTCTTT